Each of the 10 T cell receptor beta chains below was sequenced from the same sample in a study of T cells in Graves' hyperthyroidism and ophthalmopathy. TCR beta CDR3 regions were amplified from RNA transcripts. A first-round RT-PCR of the TCR CDR3 used the HTBI primer set. TCRdb re-called the multiplex PCR reads through MiXCR, storing one row per CDR3 protein. The repertoire holds nearly 600,000 distinct CDR3 sequences, with around 13% as singletons. The source material was blood. Receptor source: a woman in her thirties with Graves' hyperthyroidism that later progressed to Graves' ophthalmopathy.

This clonotype was counted ten times or more. J is TRBJ2-3 and V is TRBV12-3 or TRBV12-4, with 7 bases fitting TRBD1. V trimming: 0 bases; J trimming: 7 bases; junction bases outside the gene matches: 7. There are 15 residues in the CDR3. As DNA, the CDR3 is TGTGCCAGCAGTTTAGCGACAGGGCCCCTGTATACGCAGTATTTT. It codes for CASSLATGPLYTQYF.

This clonotype was seen only a few times. One end of the junction is discordant with germline, which a read error may explain. This chain links TRBV6-5 with TRBJ2-5; 8 nucleotides agree with TRBD1. The germline CDR1 and CDR2 sequences are MNHEY and SVGAGI. The CDR3 is 15 amino acids. CDR3 DNA: TGTGCCAGCAGTTACTCGACAGGGGAGCGAGAGACCCGGTGCTTC. Amino acid sequence: CASSYSTGERETRCF.

As DNA, the CDR3 is TGCGCCAGCAGCCAAGGAAGATCAGTGGATGAGCAGTTCTTC. This sequence encodes CASSQGRSVDEQFF. The chain carries TRBV4-1 and TRBJ2-1; D ambiguous. The CDR3 has 14 amino acids. The ends were cut back, 1 base at V and 8 bases at J, with 12 bases in the middle. Germline CDR1 and CDR2: MGHRA and YSYEKL.

The chain carries TRBV7-9 and TRBJ1-4; D remains ambiguous. CDR3 size: 16 residues. Per the germline V gene, CDR1 is SEHNR and CDR2 is FQNEAQ (reference sequence). V was trimmed by 1 base and J by 0 bases, leaving 9 bases between them. CDR3: CASSLGAGTTNEKLFF. CDR3 sequence (DNA): TGTGCCAGCAGCTTAGGAGCGGGGACAACTAATGAAAAACTGTTTTTT.

V gene TRBV29-1 combines with J gene TRBJ2-1, with 7 bases fitting TRBD2. V gave up 1 base and J gave up 13 bases; unmatched junction bases: 7. The CDR3 runs 12 residues. Germline values: CDR1 SQVTM, CDR2 ANQGSEA. The CDR3 nucleotides are TGCAGCGTTGAAGTCACTCGGGGACTACAGTTCTTC. Protein: CSVEVTRGLQFF.

The chain employs TRBV27 and TRBJ1-1, with 8 bases aligning to TRBD1. The CDR3 is 17 residues long. Per the germline V gene, CDR1 is MNHEY and CDR2 is SMNVEV (reference sequence). The junction had 11 bases not matched to a gene; V was cut back by 5 bases and J by 0 bases. CDR3 sequence: CASSPKPGTGMNTEAFF. As DNA, the CDR3 is TGTGCCAGCAGTCCAAAGCCCGGGACAGGAATGAACACTGAAGCTTTCTTT.

The CDR3 coding sequence is TGCGCCAGCAGCTTGGACGGTCAATCGGGCTACACCTTC. Translating gives CASSLDGQSGYTF. J is TRBJ1-2 and V is TRBV5-1; D call uncertain. The CDR3 loop spans 13 amino acids. Germline V gene sequence: CDR1 SGHRS, CDR2 YFSETQ. V lost 0 bases, J lost 8 bases, and 11 bases lay in between.

This clonotype was observed at least ten times. CDR3 residues: CASSPSTSGSVGEQFF. CDR3 coding DNA: TGTGCCAGCAGTCCCTCGACTAGCGGGAGCGTCGGTGAGCAGTTCTTC. The chain recombines TRBV12-3 or TRBV12-4 with TRBJ2-1; the match to TRBD2 covers 12 bases. Germline trimming cut 5 bases from V and 9 bases from J; bases unmatched to any gene: 11. CDR3 size: 16 residues.

The rearrangement uses TRBV11-2 and TRBJ2-2, with TRBD2 matching over 9 bases. From germline, CDR1 is SGHAT and CDR2 FQNNGV. Trimming removed 1 base from V and 3 bases from J; junction bases left unmatched: 3. CDR3 size: 16 residues. As DNA, the CDR3 is TGTGCCAGCAGCTTAGGGACTAGCGCGGACACCGGGGAGCTGTTTTTT. It codes for CASSLGTSADTGELFF.

This clonotype was seen only a few times. The rearrangement joins TRBV2 to TRBJ1-4; no clear D. V lost 7 bases and J 4 bases, leaving 13 bases between the germline ends. The CDR3 spans 14 residues. CDR1 and CDR2 from the germline V gene are SNHLY and FYNNEI. CDR3 in amino acids: CASTWAQDNEKLFF. In DNA, the CDR3 is TGTGCCAGCACGTGGGCTCAGGATAATGAAAAACTGTTTTTT.